This T cell receptor beta chain was found in a study of shared clonotypes between healthy human individuals. Study-wide context: Donors were a couple of women and a few men aged 18 to 49.

Genomic DNA from unsorted samples was obtained from 83 million or so PBMCs (per sample). CDR1 MDHEN and CDR2 SYDVKM come from the germline V gene. This CDR3 contains 16 residues. Trimming took 3 bases from V and 5 from J; bases not matched to a gene: 7. This table comes from immunoSEQ multiplex PCR, and its TCRdb copy is limited to in-frame clones, with some not included. The sample has about 490,000 clones; around 79% are singletons. The sequencing input was PBMCs. The chain combines TRBV28 with TRBJ2-2, with 9 positions matching TRBD1. This TCR was recovered from a woman in her thirties or forties in good health. Some clones in this sample may be carry-over from other donors' samples. In DNA form, the CDR3 reads TGTGCCAGCAGTTTGCCCGGGACAGGGAGGACCGGGGAGCTGTTTTTT. Protein: CASSLPGTGRTGELFF. Together with reference TRBV28 and TRBJ2-2, the CDR3 gives the full variable domain: DVKVTQSSRYLVKRTGEKVFLECVQDMDHENMFWYRQDPGLGLRLIYFSYDVKMKEKGDIPEGYSVSREKKERFSLILESASTNQTSMYLCASSLPGTGRTGELFFGEGSRLTVL.